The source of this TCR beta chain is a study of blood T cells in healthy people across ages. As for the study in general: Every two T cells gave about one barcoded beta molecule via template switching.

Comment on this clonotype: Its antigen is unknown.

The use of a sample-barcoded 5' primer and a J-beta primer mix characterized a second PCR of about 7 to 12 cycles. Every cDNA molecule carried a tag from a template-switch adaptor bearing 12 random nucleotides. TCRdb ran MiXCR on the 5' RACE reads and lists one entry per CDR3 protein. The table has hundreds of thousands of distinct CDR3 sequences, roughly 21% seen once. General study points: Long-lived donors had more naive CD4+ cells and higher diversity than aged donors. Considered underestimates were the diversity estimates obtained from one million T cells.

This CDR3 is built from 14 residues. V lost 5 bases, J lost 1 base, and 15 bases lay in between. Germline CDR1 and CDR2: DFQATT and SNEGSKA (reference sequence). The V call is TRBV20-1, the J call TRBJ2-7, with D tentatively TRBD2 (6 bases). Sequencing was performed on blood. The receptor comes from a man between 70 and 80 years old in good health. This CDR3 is CSADPSGLSYEQYF. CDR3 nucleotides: TGCAGTGCTGACCCGTCGGGACTGTCCTACGAGCAGTACTTC.